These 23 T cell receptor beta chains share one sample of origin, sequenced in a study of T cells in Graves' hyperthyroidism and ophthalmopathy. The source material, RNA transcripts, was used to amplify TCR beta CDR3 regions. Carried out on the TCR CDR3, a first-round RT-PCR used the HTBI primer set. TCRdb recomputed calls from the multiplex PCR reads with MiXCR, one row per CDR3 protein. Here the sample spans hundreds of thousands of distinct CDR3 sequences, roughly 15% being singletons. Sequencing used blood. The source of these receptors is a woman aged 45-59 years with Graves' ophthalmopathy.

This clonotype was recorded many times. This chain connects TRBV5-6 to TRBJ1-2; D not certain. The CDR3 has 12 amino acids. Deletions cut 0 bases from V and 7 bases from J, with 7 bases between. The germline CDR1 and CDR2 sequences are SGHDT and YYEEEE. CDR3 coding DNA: TGTGCCAGCAGCTTGGTCCTCGGTGGCTACACCTTC. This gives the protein CASSLVLGGYTF.

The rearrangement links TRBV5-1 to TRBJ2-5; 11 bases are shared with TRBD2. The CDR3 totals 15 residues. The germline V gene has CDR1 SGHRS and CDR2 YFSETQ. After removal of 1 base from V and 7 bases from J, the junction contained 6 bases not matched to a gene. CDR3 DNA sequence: TGCGCCAGCAGCTTGACTAGCGGGAGAATCGGGACCCAGTACTTC. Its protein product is CASSLTSGRIGTQYF.

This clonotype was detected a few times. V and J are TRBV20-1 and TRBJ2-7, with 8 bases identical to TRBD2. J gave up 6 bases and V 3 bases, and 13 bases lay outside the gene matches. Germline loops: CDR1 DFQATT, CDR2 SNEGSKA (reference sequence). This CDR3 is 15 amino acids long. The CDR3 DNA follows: TGCAGTGCTAGGAGTGTTGGGAGACTAGCGCGCGAGCAGTACTTC. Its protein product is CSARSVGRLAREQYF.

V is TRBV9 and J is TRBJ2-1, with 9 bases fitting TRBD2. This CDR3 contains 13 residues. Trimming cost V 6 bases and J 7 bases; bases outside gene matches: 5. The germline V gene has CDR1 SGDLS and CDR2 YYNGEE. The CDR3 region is CASNPSGANEQFF. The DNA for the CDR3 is TGTGCCAGCAACCCTAGCGGGGCTAATGAGCAGTTCTTC. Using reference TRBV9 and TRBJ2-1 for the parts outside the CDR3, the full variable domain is DSGVTQTPKHLITATGQRVTLRCSPRSGDLSVYWYQQSLDQGLQFLIQYYNGEERAKGNILERFSAQQFPDLHSELNLSSLELGDSALYFCASNPSGANEQFFGPGTRLTVL.

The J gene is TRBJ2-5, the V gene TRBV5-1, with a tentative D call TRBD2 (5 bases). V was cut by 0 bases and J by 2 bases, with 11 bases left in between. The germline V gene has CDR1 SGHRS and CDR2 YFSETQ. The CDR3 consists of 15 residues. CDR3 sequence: CASSLASSNQETQYF. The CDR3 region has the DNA TGCGCCAGCAGCTTGGCTAGCAGTAATCAAGAGACCCAGTACTTC.

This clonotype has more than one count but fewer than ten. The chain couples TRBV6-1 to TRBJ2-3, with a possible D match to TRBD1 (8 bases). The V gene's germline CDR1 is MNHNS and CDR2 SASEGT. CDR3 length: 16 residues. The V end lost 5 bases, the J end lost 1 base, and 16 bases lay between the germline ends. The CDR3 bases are TGTGCCAGCAGTCACGGTACAGGGGGGGGCACAGATACGCAGTATTTT. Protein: CASSHGTGGGTDTQYF.

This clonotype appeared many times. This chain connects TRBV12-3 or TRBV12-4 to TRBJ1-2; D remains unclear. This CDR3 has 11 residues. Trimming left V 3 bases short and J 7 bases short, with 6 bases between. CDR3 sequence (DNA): TGTGCCAGCAGTTTGCCCGGTGGCTACACCTTC. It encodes CASSLPGGYTF.

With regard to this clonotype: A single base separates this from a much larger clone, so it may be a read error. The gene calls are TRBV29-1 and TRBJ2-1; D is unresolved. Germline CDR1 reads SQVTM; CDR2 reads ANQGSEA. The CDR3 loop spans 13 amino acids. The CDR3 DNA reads TGCAGCGCGTTTATTGGATCCTACGATGAGCAGTTCTTC. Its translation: CSAFIGSYDEQFF.

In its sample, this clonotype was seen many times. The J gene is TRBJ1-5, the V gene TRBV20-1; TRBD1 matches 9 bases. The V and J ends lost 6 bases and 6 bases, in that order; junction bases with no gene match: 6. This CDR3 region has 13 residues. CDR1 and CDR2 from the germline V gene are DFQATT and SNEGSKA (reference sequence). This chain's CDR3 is CSATQGASQPQHF. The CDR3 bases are TGCAGTGCGACACAGGGGGCAAGTCAGCCCCAGCATTTT.

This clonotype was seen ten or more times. CDR3 sequence reads: CASSSVAGAAINEQFF. The CDR3 region has the DNA TGTGCCAGCAGCTCCGTCGCGGGAGCGGCAATCAATGAGCAGTTCTTC. The gene calls are TRBV11-2 and TRBJ2-1, with 7 bases matching TRBD2. Trimming cost V 4 bases and J 6 bases; bases outside gene matches: 12. The CDR3 spans 16 residues. Germline assignment: CDR1 SGHAT and CDR2 FQNNGV.

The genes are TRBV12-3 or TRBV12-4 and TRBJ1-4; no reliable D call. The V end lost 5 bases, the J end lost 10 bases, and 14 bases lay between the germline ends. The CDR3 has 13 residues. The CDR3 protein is CASSPPGWAKLFF. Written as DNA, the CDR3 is TGTGCCAGCAGTCCCCCTGGTTGGGCAAAACTGTTTTTT.

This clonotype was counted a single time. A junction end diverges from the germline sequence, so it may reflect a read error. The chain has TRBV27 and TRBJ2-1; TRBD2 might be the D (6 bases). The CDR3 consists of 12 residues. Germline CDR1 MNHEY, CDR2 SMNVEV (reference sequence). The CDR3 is CAGSFPGREQFF. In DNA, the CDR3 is TGTGCCGGCAGTTTCCCCGGGAGAGAGCAGTTCTTC.

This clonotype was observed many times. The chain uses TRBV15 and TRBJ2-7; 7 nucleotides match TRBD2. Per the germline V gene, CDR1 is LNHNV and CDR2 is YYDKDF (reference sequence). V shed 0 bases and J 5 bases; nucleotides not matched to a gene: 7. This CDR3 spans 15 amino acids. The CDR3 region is CATSRDPTSFHEQYF. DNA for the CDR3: TGTGCCACCAGCAGAGATCCGACTAGCTTTCACGAGCAGTACTTC.

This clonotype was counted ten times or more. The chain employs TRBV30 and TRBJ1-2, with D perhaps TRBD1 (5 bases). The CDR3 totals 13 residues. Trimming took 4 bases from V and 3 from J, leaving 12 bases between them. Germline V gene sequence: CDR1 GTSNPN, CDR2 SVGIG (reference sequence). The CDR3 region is CAWTARRDYGYTF. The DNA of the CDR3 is TGTGCCTGGACGGCCCGCAGGGACTATGGCTACACCTTC.

The chain's CDR3 is CSATDSNEQYF. The CDR3 DNA reads TGCAGTGCTACAGACAGCAACGAGCAGTACTTC. The V call is TRBV20-1, the J call TRBJ2-7; a possible D gene is TRBD1 (5 bases). The V gene's germline CDR1 is DFQATT and CDR2 SNEGSKA (reference sequence). V was trimmed by 4 bases and J by 5 bases, leaving 9 bases between them. The CDR3 sequence is 11 residues long.

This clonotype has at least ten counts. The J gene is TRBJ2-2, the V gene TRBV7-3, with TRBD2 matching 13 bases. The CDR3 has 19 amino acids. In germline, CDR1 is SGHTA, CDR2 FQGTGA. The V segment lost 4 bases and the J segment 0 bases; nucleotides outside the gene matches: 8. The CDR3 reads CASSWTSGSVAANTGELFF. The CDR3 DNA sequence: TGTGCCAGCAGCTGGACTAGCGGGAGCGTCGCCGCGAACACCGGGGAGCTGTTTTTT.

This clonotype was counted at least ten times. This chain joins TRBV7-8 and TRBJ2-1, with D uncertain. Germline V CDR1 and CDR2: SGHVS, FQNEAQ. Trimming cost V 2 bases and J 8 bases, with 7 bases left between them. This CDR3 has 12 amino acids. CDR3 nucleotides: TGTGCCAGCAGCTTACACTTCGATGAGCAGTTCTTC. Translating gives CASSLHFDEQFF. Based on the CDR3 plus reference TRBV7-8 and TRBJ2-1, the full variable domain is GAGVSQSPRYKVAKRGQDVALRCDPISGHVSLFWYQQALGQGPEFLTYFQNEAQLDKSGLPSDRFFAERPEGSVSTLKIQRTQQEDSAVYLCASSLHFDEQFFGPGTRLTVL.

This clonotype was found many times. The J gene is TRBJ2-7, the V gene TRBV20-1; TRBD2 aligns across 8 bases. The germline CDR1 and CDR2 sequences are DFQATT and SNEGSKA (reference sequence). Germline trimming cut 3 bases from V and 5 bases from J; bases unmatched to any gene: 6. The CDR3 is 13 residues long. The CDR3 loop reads CSASFLAGDEQYF. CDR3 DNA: TGCAGTGCTAGCTTCCTAGCGGGCGACGAGCAGTACTTC.

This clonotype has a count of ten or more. The CDR3 region is CASSPPLTGQRYQETQYF. CDR3 sequence (DNA): TGTGCCAGCAGCCCACCTCTAACGGGACAGCGGTACCAAGAGACCCAGTACTTC. The rearrangement joins TRBV7-8 to TRBJ2-5; 7 nucleotides align to TRBD1. V trimming: 5 bases; J trimming: 0 bases; junction bases outside the gene matches: 15. Germline values: CDR1 SGHVS, CDR2 FQNEAQ. The CDR3 runs 18 residues.

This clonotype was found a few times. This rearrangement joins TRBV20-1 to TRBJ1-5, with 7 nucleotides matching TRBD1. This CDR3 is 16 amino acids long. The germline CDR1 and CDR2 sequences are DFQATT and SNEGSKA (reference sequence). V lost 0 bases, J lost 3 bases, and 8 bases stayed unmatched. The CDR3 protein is CSARESPGTVNQPQHF. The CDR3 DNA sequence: TGCAGTGCTAGAGAATCCCCCGGGACAGTCAATCAGCCCCAGCATTTT.

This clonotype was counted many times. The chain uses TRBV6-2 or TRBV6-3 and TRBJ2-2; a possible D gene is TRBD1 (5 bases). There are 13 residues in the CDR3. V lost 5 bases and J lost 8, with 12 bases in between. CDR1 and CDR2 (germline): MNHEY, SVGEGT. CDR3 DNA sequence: TGTGCCAGCAGTCGGACATTCCAAGGGGAGCTGTTTTTT. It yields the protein CASSRTFQGELFF.

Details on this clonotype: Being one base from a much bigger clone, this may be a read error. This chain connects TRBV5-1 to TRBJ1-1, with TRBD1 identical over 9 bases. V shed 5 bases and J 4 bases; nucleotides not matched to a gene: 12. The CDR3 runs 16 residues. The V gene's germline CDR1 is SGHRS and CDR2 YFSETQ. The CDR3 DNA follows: TGCGCCAGCAGGACAGGGGGTTTAAGGATGAGCACTGAAGCTTTCTTT. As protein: CASRTGGLRMSTEAFF.

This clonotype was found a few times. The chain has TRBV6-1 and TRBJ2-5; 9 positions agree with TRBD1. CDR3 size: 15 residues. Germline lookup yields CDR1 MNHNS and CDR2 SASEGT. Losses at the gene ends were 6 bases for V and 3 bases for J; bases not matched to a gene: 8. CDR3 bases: TGTGCCAGCAGGGTACAACAGGGGGCCGAAGAGACCCAGTACTTC. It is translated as CASRVQQGAEETQYF.